This TCR beta chain derives from a study of cytomegalovirus exposure and HLA in healthy donors. Study outcomes and limitations: From TCR beta sequences, most subjects' HLA-A and HLA-B alleles were reportedly predicted accurately. The later analysis indicated that the majority of CMV-associated TCR beta chains appeared HLA-restricted. Later examination showed HLA-associated TCR beta chains had greater clonal expansion than equally common others.

PCR used 60 Vbeta primers and 13 Jbeta primers. Here immunoSEQ multiplex PCR was the method, and the copy in TCRdb shows in-frame clones only, minus some. The repertoire has about 110,000 clones, 60% to 85% of them found once; the top ten carry around 5%. With 5 bases clipped from V and 5 bases from J, the junction kept 12 bases outside the gene matches. CDR3 length: 15 residues. Looked up from germline, CDR1 is GTSNPN and CDR2 is SVGIG (reference sequence). With regard to this clone: Its antigen is as yet unknown.

This TCR was recovered from a female donor in good health and CMV-seropositive. The chain joins TRBV30 to TRBJ1-5; the match to TRBD1 covers 7 bases. The material sequenced was PBMCs. CDR3 sequence reads: CAWSSGAGGDQPQHF. CDR3 bases: TGTGCCTGGTCCAGTGGAGCAGGGGGTGATCAGCCCCAGCATTTT.